This T cell receptor (beta chain) was documented in a study of T cell responses to AZD1222 COVID-19 vaccine. Across the study: Combined were second doses at about 4 or about 12 weeks.

Sequenced by immunoSEQ multiplex PCR; TCRdb stores in-frame clones only, minus some. Of around 79,000 clones detected, roughly 85% appear once; the ten largest clones hold about 1.6%. Study-level points and caveats: Sampled repertoires all dated from after the peak T cell response. In a largely white British group with more females than males, clonal diversity was possibly underestimated. An increase in Spike-specific TCR breadth and depth was observed after two AZD1222 doses.

To note about this clone: Its antigen is not identified.

CDR3 length equals 11 residues. Between the trimmed V and J ends, which lost 8 bases and 9 bases, there was a span of 12 bases. Specimen: peripheral blood, collected on day 0 of AZD1222 vaccination. The chain recombines TRBV5-7 with TRBJ2-1; TRBD1 is a possible D gene (6 bases). TRBV5-7 is reported as an ORF; its role is uncertain. This TCR was recovered from an adult in good health. CDR3 nucleotides: TGTGCCAGAATCAGGGGCCCTGAGCAGTTCTTC. Translation: CARIRGPEQFF.